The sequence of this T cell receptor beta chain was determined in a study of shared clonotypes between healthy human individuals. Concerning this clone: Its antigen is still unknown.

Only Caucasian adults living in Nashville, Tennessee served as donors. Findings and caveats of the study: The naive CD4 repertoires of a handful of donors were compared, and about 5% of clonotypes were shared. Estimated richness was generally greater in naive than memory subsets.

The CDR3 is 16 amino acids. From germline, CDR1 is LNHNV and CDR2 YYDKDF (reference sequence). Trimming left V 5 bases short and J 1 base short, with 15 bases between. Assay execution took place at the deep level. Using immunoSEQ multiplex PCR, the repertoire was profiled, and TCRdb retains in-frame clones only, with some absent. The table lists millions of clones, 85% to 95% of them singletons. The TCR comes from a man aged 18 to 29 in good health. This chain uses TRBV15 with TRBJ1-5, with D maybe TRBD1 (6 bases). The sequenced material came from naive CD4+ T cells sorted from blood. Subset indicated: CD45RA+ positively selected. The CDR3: CATSVGAERSNQPQHF. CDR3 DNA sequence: TGTGCCACCAGCGTGGGGGCCGAGAGGAGCAATCAGCCCCAGCATTTT. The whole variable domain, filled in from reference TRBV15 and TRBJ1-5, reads DAMVIQNPRYQVTQFGKPVTLSCSQTLNHNVMYWYQQKSSQAPKLLFHYYDKDFNNEADTPDNFQSRRPNTSFCFLDIRSPGLGDTAMYLCATSVGAERSNQPQHFGDGTRLSIL.